The 12 T cell receptor beta chains below were found in one sample sequenced in a study of OX40 agonist ivuxolimab in advanced cancers. TCRdb's copy holds only in-frame clones and misses some; the assay was immunoSEQ multiplex PCR. The sample contains approximately 90,000 clones, about 83% of which appear only once. This specimen was CD4+ or CD8+ T cells sorted from blood, taken in a trial of the OX40 agonist ivuxolimab. All receptors come from an adult with an advanced solid tumor such as melanoma, head and neck, liver or kidney cancer.

The chain has TRBV7-9 and TRBJ2-7; D might be TRBD1 or TRBD2, each matching 6 bases. The germline CDR1 and CDR2 sequences are SEHNR and FQNEAQ (reference sequence). The germline V and J ends were trimmed by 1 base and 2 bases, with 15 bases remaining between them. The CDR3 loop spans 16 amino acids. CDR3 nucleotides: TGTGCCAGCAGCTTAGTAGGGGGGACTGAAACCTACGAGCAGTACTTC. Its protein is CASSLVGGTETYEQYF.

The chain links TRBV4-2 to TRBJ2-5; no firm D call. The DNA end is a closer match to TRBJ2-7, so the J assignment may be wrong. This CDR3 is 16 amino acids long. Germline V gene data show CDR1 as LGHNA and CDR2 as YNFKEQ. In DNA form, the CDR3 reads TGTGCCAGCAGCCAAGGTGCGCAGTCAAGCTCCTACGAGCAGTACTTC. Translation gives CASSQGAQSSSYEQYF.

The V call is TRBV10-1, the J call TRBJ1-1, with D tentatively TRBD1 (5 bases). The CDR3 is 14 residues long. Germline V gene lookup returns CDR1 WNHNN and CDR2 SYGVQD (reference sequence). V lost 3 bases to trimming and J lost 1 base, with 9 bases between them. CDR3 loop: CASSDGTENTEAFF. The CDR3 DNA is TGCGCCAGCAGTGACGGGACGGAGAACACTGAAGCTTTCTTT.

The rearrangement uses TRBV7-2 and TRBJ2-5; D gene ambiguous. Trimming cost V 2 bases and J 1 base, with 11 bases left between them. CDR1 is SGHTA and CDR2 is FQGNSA in the germline V gene. There are 15 residues in the CDR3. Written as DNA, the CDR3 is TGTGCCAGCAGCTTAACCCATAACCCCCAAGAGACCCAGTACTTC. Translated: CASSLTHNPQETQYF.

The chain joins TRBV29-1 to TRBJ2-7; 7 nucleotides line up with TRBD1. CDR1 is SQVTM and CDR2 is ANQGSEA in the germline V gene. This CDR3 spans 13 amino acids. The V and J ends lost 4 bases and 4 bases, in that order; junction bases with no gene match: 7. CDR3 amino acids: CSVGQGVGYEQYF. The CDR3 DNA reads TGCAGCGTTGGACAGGGAGTAGGGTACGAGCAGTACTTC.

The rearrangement joins TRBV27 to TRBJ2-4; D might be TRBD2 (5 bases). Germline V CDR1 and CDR2: MNHEY, SMNVEV (reference sequence). CDR3 size: 13 residues. Trimming stripped 2 bases from V and 9 bases from J, with 11 bases between. This CDR3 reads CASSLVAGGIQYF. The CDR3 coding sequence is TGTGCCAGCAGTTTAGTGGCGGGTGGCATTCAGTACTTC.

V gene TRBV6-1 combines with J gene TRBJ2-3, with 7 bases aligning to TRBD2. Per germline, CDR1 MNHNS and CDR2 SASEGT. The trim removed 6 bases at V and 0 bases at J, leaving 3 bases unmatched. The CDR3 runs to 14 residues. The DNA of the CDR3 is TGTGCCAGCAGACGACTAGCTAGCACAGATACGCAGTATTTT. Protein: CASRRLASTDTQYF.

The rearrangement joins TRBV7-8 to TRBJ2-7; unclear D gene. Looked up from germline, CDR1 is SGHVS and CDR2 is FQNEAQ. The length of the CDR3 is 15 residues. Trimming left V 2 bases short and J 2 bases short, with 13 bases between. CDR3 in DNA: TGTGCCAGCAGCTTATGGGCCCGAAGTACCTACGAGCAGTACTTC. Protein: CASSLWARSTYEQYF.

The chain has TRBV19 and TRBJ1-2; tentative D call: TRBD1 (5 bases). Germline assignment: CDR1 LNHDA and CDR2 SQIVND (reference sequence). The V and J ends lost 5 bases and 7 bases respectively, with 14 bases between them. This CDR3 is 13 amino acids long. The CDR3 here is CASSLSRDSGYTF. CDR3 bases: TGTGCCAGTAGTCTCTCACGTGACAGTGGCTACACCTTC. The full variable domain, its missing parts supplied by reference TRBV19 and TRBJ1-2, is DGGITQSPKYLFRKEGQNVTLSCEQNLNHDAMYWYRQDPGQGLRLIYYSQIVNDFQKGDIAEGYSVSREKKESFPLTVTSAQKNPTAFYLCASSLSRDSGYTFGSGTRLTVV.

The chain combines TRBV6-6 with TRBJ1-6, with D possibly being TRBD1 (5 bases). Trimming shortened V by 8 bases and J by 6 bases, and 14 bases separated the two germline ends. Germline CDR1 MNHNY, CDR2 SVGAGI (reference sequence). The CDR3 extends over 14 amino acids. This chain's CDR3 is CASGSSRANSPLHF. CDR3 bases: TGTGCCAGCGGGTCGTCCAGGGCTAATTCACCCCTCCACTTT.

This sequence joins TRBV2 and TRBJ1-3; D remains ambiguous. The CDR3 loop spans 19 amino acids. V was clipped by 2 bases and J by 0 bases, with 20 bases between them. The germline V gene has CDR1 SNHLY and CDR2 FYNNEI. CDR3 sequence: CASSEHPPKAINSGNTIYF. CDR3 in DNA: TGTGCCAGCAGTGAACACCCACCTAAAGCTATAAACTCTGGAAACACCATATATTTT.

This sequence joins TRBV7-7 and TRBJ2-2, with a weak D call TRBD2 (7 bases). The V and J ends lost 5 bases and 6 bases respectively, with 13 bases between them. Germline lookup yields CDR1 SSHAT and CDR2 FNYEAQ (reference sequence). This CDR3 region has 14 residues. CDR3 bases: TGTGCCAGCAGCGGGGGCGGGAGATCCGGGGAGCTGTTTTTT. Protein product: CASSGGGRSGELFF.